This entry lists 17 T cell receptor beta chains sequenced from one sample in a study of blood T cells in healthy people across ages. It was with a sample-barcoded 5' primer and a J-beta primer mix that a second PCR of roughly 7 to 11 cycles was run. In TCRdb, the 5' RACE reads were re-called with MiXCR into one record per CDR3 protein. This table holds around 1,000,000 distinct CDR3 sequences, under 40% found once. Sequencing was done on a sample of blood. Source of these receptors: a man aged 18 to 29 in good health.

This clonotype was detected many times. V is TRBV20-1 and J is TRBJ2-1; D might be TRBD2 (5 bases). V was pared by 6 bases and J by 5 bases, with 17 bases between. The germline gives CDR1 DFQATT, CDR2 SNEGSKA (reference sequence). CDR3 length equals 14 residues. CDR3 sequence: CSAYTRGRNNEQFF. The CDR3 nucleotides are TGCAGTGCGTATACTAGAGGCCGTAACAATGAGCAGTTCTTC.

V gene TRBV6-2 or TRBV6-3 combines with J gene TRBJ2-1; TRBD1 is a possible D gene (6 bases). V was clipped by 5 bases and J by 10 bases, with 15 bases between them. The CDR3 has 13 amino acids. Germline values: CDR1 MNHEY, CDR2 SVGEGT. The CDR3 here is CASSVIGQNEQFF. In nucleotides, the CDR3 is TGTGCCAGCAGTGTCATAGGACAGAACGAGCAGTTCTTC.

This clonotype has only a few counts. The chain has TRBV9 and TRBJ1-2, with D perhaps TRBD1 (6 bases). Germline CDR1 SGDLS, CDR2 YYNGEE. Between the trimmed V and J ends, which lost 1 base and 1 base, there was a span of 23 bases. The length of the CDR3 is 19 residues. The CDR3 DNA reads as TGTGCCAGCAGCGTAAATAGGGTTCCAGGGGCGGAGGGTAACTATGGCTACACCTTC. Residues: CASSVNRVPGAEGNYGYTF.

CDR3 DNA sequence: TGTGCCAGCAGCTTAGTCGGGACGAGGGTCACCGGGGAGCTGTTTTTT. This gives the protein CASSLVGTRVTGELFF. This chain connects TRBV11-2 to TRBJ2-2, with D perhaps given as TRBD1 or TRBD2 (5 bases each). V lost 1 base and J 4 bases, leaving 13 bases between the germline ends. The CDR3 is 16 amino acids. Germline V CDR1 and CDR2: SGHAT, FQNNGV.

A single count supports this clonotype. Without the conserved terminal phenylalanine or tryptophan, this CDR3 likely stems from a read error. CDR3 residues: CASGLAGQTNEQFL. DNA for the CDR3: TGTGCTAGTGGTTTGGCGGGACAGACTAATGAGCAGTTCTTA. V usage is TRBV12-5 and J usage is TRBJ2-1; 7 bases fit TRBD1. Trimming took 1 base from V and 7 from J; bases not matched to a gene: 4. The CDR3 has 14 amino acids. The V gene's germline CDR1 is LGHNT and CDR2 FRNRAP.

This clonotype occurred a few times. This chain uses TRBV7-2 with TRBJ1-1, with 10 bases fitting TRBD1. V shed 5 bases and J 7 bases; nucleotides not matched to a gene: 7. Germline CDR1 is SGHTA and CDR2 is FQGNSA. CDR3 length: 14 residues. The CDR3 coding sequence is TGTGCCAGCAGCACCGGGACAGGGGTTGATGAAGCTTTCTTT. It codes for CASSTGTGVDEAFF.

This clonotype was observed at least ten times. The V and J genes are TRBV12-3 or TRBV12-4 and TRBJ2-3; tentatively, D is TRBD1 (5 bases). The germline V and J ends were trimmed by 7 bases and 4 bases, with 21 bases remaining between them. CDR3 length equals 16 residues. CDR3 in DNA: TGTGCCAGCACCCCCCCAGGGTTGGTTGGTTCAGATACGCAGTATTTT. This sequence encodes CASTPPGLVGSDTQYF.

The count of this clonotype is one. The rearrangement joins TRBV6-5 to TRBJ1-4; D remains ambiguous. CDR1 and CDR2 (germline): MNHEY, SVGAGI. V was pared by 0 bases and J by 0 bases, with 5 bases between. This CDR3 region has 15 residues. CDR3 amino acids: CASSYSVATNEKLFF. The DNA for the CDR3 is TGTGCCAGCAGTTACTCGGTTGCAACTAATGAAAAACTGTTTTTT.

This clonotype was seen just once. The chain couples TRBV30 to TRBJ1-2, with TRBD1 matching over 9 bases. The germline CDR1 and CDR2 sequences are GTSNPN and SVGIG (reference sequence). V shed 2 bases and J 6 bases; nucleotides not matched to a gene: 7. The CDR3 has 14 amino acids. DNA for the CDR3: TGTGCCTGGAGTTTGCCGGGACAGGGTAATGGCTACACCTTC. This translates into CAWSLPGQGNGYTF.

V gene TRBV20-1 combines with J gene TRBJ2-3; 8 bases match TRBD2. V shed 2 bases and J 8 bases; nucleotides not matched to a gene: 12. Germline V gene data show CDR1 as DFQATT and CDR2 as SNEGSKA (reference sequence). The CDR3 consists of 15 residues. The CDR3 is CSARTGGALDATQYF. The CDR3 nucleotides read TGCAGTGCTAGAACCGGGGGGGCCCTTGATGCTACGCAGTATTTT.

This chain joins TRBV2 and TRBJ2-5; 7 positions match TRBD2. This CDR3 spans 15 amino acids. Unmatched junction bases numbered 10, after V lost 4 bases and J lost 5 bases. Germline CDR1 SNHLY, CDR2 FYNNEI. CDR3 protein: CASSAGLGSSETQYF. The CDR3 DNA follows: TGTGCCAGCAGTGCTGGACTAGGGAGTAGTGAGACCCAGTACTTC.

The chain has TRBV12-3 or TRBV12-4 and TRBJ1-5; D not resolved. The V gene lost 4 bases and the J gene lost 0 bases, with 16 bases spanning the gap. The CDR3 sequence is 17 residues long. The CDR3 DNA reads as TGTGCCAGCAGTTCGGCAGGAATCGCGGGTAGCAATCAGCCCCAGCATTTT. Protein product: CASSSAGIAGSNQPQHF.

The V gene is TRBV12-3 or TRBV12-4, the J gene TRBJ1-1; D is unresolved. The CDR3 contains 11 residues. The V end was cut by 8 bases, the J end by 3 bases, with 7 bases between. The CDR3 DNA is TGTGCCAGCTTAATGTACACTGAAGCTTTCTTT. This sequence encodes CASLMYTEAFF.

CDR3 residues: CASSLIESGSDTQYF. CDR3 DNA: TGTGCCAGCAGCTTAATAGAGAGCGGCTCAGATACGCAGTATTTT. The chain carries TRBV7-9 and TRBJ2-3; perhaps TRBD2 as D (5 bases). The CDR3 is 15 residues long. Germline CDR1 is SEHNR and CDR2 is FQNEAQ (reference sequence). The V and J ends lost 2 bases and 4 bases respectively, with 13 bases between them.

The sample holds many counts of this clonotype. The rearrangement joins TRBV27 to TRBJ2-3; D might be TRBD1 (6 bases). Trimming removed 4 bases from V and 4 bases from J, with 15 bases in between. Germline lookup yields CDR1 MNHEY and CDR2 SMNVEV (reference sequence). The CDR3 runs 15 residues. The CDR3 DNA follows: TGTGCCAGCAGTTCCTACAGGGTTACGGCAGATACGCAGTATTTT. Encoded protein: CASSSYRVTADTQYF.

The chain couples TRBV7-9 to TRBJ1-2, with D possibly TRBD1 on 5 matching bases. The CDR3 contains 15 residues. In germline, CDR1 is SEHNR, CDR2 FQNEAQ (reference sequence). V lost 3 bases and J 7 bases, leaving 18 bases between the germline ends. In DNA form, the CDR3 reads TGTGCCAGCAGCTTGGGCGACAGCCGCCTAAGTGGCTACACCTTC. As protein: CASSLGDSRLSGYTF. The whole variable domain, filled in from reference TRBV7-9 and TRBJ1-2, reads DTGVSQNPRHKITKRGQNVTFRCDPISEHNRLYWYRQTLGQGPEFLTYFQNEAQLEKSRLLSDRFSAERPKGSFSTLEIQRTEQGDSAMYLCASSLGDSRLSGYTFGSGTRLTVV.

To note about this clonotype: The junction differs from germline at one of its ends, possibly a read error. This chain connects TRBV20-1 to TRBJ2-3; TRBD2 matches at 7 bases. CDR3 size: 15 residues. Germline lookup yields CDR1 DFQATT and CDR2 SNEGSKA (reference sequence). CDR3 loop: CSTRPMAGGTDTQYF. CDR3 sequence (DNA): TGCAGTACTAGACCTATGGCGGGGGGCACAGATACGCAGTATTTT.